These T cell receptor beta chains were read from a single sample in a study of blood T cell repertoires in COVID-19. Assay used: immunoSEQ multiplex PCR; TCRdb lists only in-frame clones, some missing. Found here are some 250,000 clones, just over 90% of them singletons; the top ten hold approximately 2.5%. The sequenced sample was PBMCs or T cells enriched from blood (not recorded which). The receptors were gathered from a woman in her 40s with acute COVID-19. Each CDR3 is given with its conserved first and last residue. The order of the fields is V gene, J gene, clone size, D gene, CDR3 DNA, CDR3 protein. A D gene is named only where the DNA matches it firmly. The listing skips clone size in some rows; elsewhere it reads once, few, many or a size class.

>TRBV7-9|TRBJ1-1|-|-
TGTGCCAGCAGCTTTGACACCATGAACACTGAAGCTTTCTTT
CASSFDTMNTEAFF
>TRBV30|TRBJ1-3|-|TRBD1
TGTGCCTGGGACAGGGGCCACTCTGGAAACACCATATATTTT
CAWDRGHSGNTIYF
>TRBV4-3|TRBJ2-3|once|-
TGCGCCAGCAGCCAAGATCTAGGGGGTAGCTTCACCACAGATACGCAGTATTTT
CASSQDLGGSFTTDTQYF
>TRBV6-1|TRBJ2-2|-|-
TGTGCCAGCAGTGAATCGGGGGACACCGGGGAGCTGTTTTTT
CASSESGDTGELFF
>TRBV28|TRBJ2-1|-|-
TGTGCCAGCAGTAGAGGGAATGAGCAGTTCTTC
CASSRGNEQFF
>TRBV19|TRBJ1-1|-|-
TGTGCCAGTAGTCAACCCCAAGACGGGATCCCGTTAGCTTTCTTT
CASSQPQDGIPLAFF
>TRBV10-3|TRBJ2-1|-|TRBD1
TGTGCCATCAGTATTTCAGGGGGCGTTGAGCAGTTCTTC
CAISISGGVEQFF
>TRBV4-2|TRBJ1-2|few|TRBD1
TGTGCCAGCAGCGGTCGGACAGGGGAAGGCTACACCTTC
CASSGRTGEGYTF
>TRBV18|TRBJ2-2|-|-
TGTGCCAGCTCACCCCTCGGTTCAAACACCGGGGAGCTGTTTTTT
CASSPLGSNTGELFF
>TRBV7-3|TRBJ1-3|-|TRBD1
TGTGCCAGCAGCCCGACAGGGTTCTCTGGAAACACCATATATTTT
CASSPTGFSGNTIYF
>TRBV7-9|TRBJ1-2|once|-
TGTGCCAGCAGCTCCATTCCTCAGTTGGACTATGGCTACACCTTC
CASSSIPQLDYGYTF
>TRBV2|TRBJ2-1|-|-
TGTGCCAGCAGAGGGGAGGCGTACAATGAGCAGTTCTTC
CASRGEAYNEQFF
>TRBV3-1/TRBV3-2|TRBJ2-7|-|TRBD1
TGTGCCAGCAGCCAAGCAGGGGGTTACGAGCAGTACTTC
CASSQAGGYEQYF
>TRBV19|TRBJ1-1|-|TRBD1
TGTGTTACGGGAACCGGGACAGGGTCTGAGGACACTGAAGCTTTCTTT
CVTGTGTGSEDTEAFF
>TRBV2|TRBJ2-1|once|-
TGTGCCAGCAGTGCAACAGGGTACGAGCAGTTCTTC
CASSATGYEQFF
>TRBV7-3|TRBJ2-3|-|-
TGTGCCAGCAGCCCTTGGGGCGGCCCAACTCGCACAGATACGCAGTATTTT
CASSPWGGPTRTDTQYF
>TRBV7-2|TRBJ2-3|-|TRBD2
TGTGCCAGCAGCTCCAGACTAGCGGTTACCCCAGATACGCAGTATTTT
CASSSRLAVTPDTQYF
>TRBV7-2|TRBJ2-7|once|-
TGTGCCAGCAGCTTAGATCTCCTCGGCGAGCAGTACTTC
CASSLDLLGEQYF
>TRBV30|TRBJ1-2|-|TRBD1
TGTGCCTGGAGTGTGGGACAGGGGCAACGGGGCTACACCTTC
CAWSVGQGQRGYTF
>TRBV5-6|TRBJ2-2|few|TRBD1
TGTGCCAGCAGGAGGCAAACCGGGACAGTAAAAACCGGGGAGCTGTTTTTT
CASRRQTGTVKTGELFF
>TRBV30|TRBJ2-7|-|-
TGTGCCTGGAGCCGAACAACCTACGAGCAGTACTTC
CAWSRTTYEQYF
>TRBV4-1|TRBJ2-7|-|TRBD1
TGCGCCAGCAGCATCGATGCCGGGACAGTCGAGCAGTACTTC
CASSIDAGTVEQYF
>TRBV30|TRBJ1-1|once|-
TGTGCCTCACAACAGGGAAATATGAACACTGAAGCTTTCTTT
CASQQGNMNTEAFF
>TRBV24-1|TRBJ2-7|-|-
TGTGCCACCAGTGACCCTGGGGCCTCCTACGAGCAGTACTTC
CATSDPGASYEQYF
>TRBV10-3|TRBJ1-2|-|-
TGTGCCATCAGTGCTCTCGTCGGGGGGGATGGCTACACCTTC
CAISALVGGDGYTF
>TRBV7-2|TRBJ1-6|-|-
TGTGCCAGCAGCTTAGTTCGGGGGAGCTCCTATAATTCACCCCTCCACTTT
CASSLVRGSSYNSPLHF
>TRBV5-5|TRBJ2-7|-|TRBD2
TGTGCCAGCAGCTTGGTGCCTAGAGCGGGGAAGCCCTACGAGCAGTACTTC
CASSLVPRAGKPYEQYF
>TRBV6-5|TRBJ2-3|-|-
TGTGCCAGCAGCCTACAGGGTACGCAGTATTTT
CASSLQGTQYF
>TRBV28|TRBJ2-7|-|TRBD1
TGTGCCAGCAACAGGGGGGACTACGAGCAGTACTTC
CASNRGDYEQYF
>TRBV25-1|TRBJ2-5|-|-
TGTGCCAGCAGAGGAGGGGTACAAGAGACCCAGTACTTC
CASRGGVQETQYF
>TRBV12-3/TRBV12-4|TRBJ1-5|-|-
TGTGCCAGCAGTTTCGGGACACTGCAGCCCCAGCATTTT
CASSFGTLQPQHF
>TRBV12-3/TRBV12-4|TRBJ1-1|once|-
TGTGCCAGCAGTTTTGCTCCTGAACTTGAAGCTTTCTTT
CASSFAPELEAFF
>TRBV27|TRBJ1-1|-|TRBD1
TGTGCCAGCAGTTTAGGTGGGACAGGACACCGGAACACTGAAGCTTTCTTT
CASSLGGTGHRNTEAFF
>TRBV29-1|TRBJ2-1|-|-
TGCAGCGTTGGGGGGGTCTCCTACAATGAGCAGTTCTTC
CSVGGVSYNEQFF
>TRBV5-6|TRBJ1-5|-|-
TGTGCCAGCAGCTTGAGCAGGGGCAATCAGCCCCAGCATTTT
CASSLSRGNQPQHF